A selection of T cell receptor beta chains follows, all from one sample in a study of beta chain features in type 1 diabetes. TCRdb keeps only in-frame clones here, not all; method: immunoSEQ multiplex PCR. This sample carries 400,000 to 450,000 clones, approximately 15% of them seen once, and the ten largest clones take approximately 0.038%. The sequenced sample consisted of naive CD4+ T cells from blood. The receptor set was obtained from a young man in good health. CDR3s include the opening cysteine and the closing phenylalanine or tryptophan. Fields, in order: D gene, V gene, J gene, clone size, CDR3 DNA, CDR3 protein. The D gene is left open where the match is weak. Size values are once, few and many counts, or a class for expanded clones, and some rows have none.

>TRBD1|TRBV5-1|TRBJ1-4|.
TGCGCCAGCCGCCGGACAGGGGAAAAACTGTTTTTT
CASRRTGEKLFF
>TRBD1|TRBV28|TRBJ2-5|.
TGTGCCAGCAGTCCCGACGGGACAGGGGGAAAAGAGACCCAGTACTTC
CASSPDGTGGKETQYF
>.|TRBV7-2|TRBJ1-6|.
TGTGCCAGCAGCTTAGAGGGGGGAATCGGCTCACCCCTCCACTTT
CASSLEGGIGSPLHF
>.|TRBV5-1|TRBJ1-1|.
TGCGCCAGCAGCTCTGGATCAGGGACGAACACTGAAGCTTTCTTT
CASSSGSGTNTEAFF
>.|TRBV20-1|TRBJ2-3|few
TGCAGCGCTGGGAAGGATACGCAGTATTTT
CSAGKDTQYF
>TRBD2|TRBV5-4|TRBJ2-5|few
TGTGCCAGCAGTGGGACTAGCCAAGAGACCCAGTACTTC
CASSGTSQETQYF
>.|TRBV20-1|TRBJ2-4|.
TGCAGTGCTCCGGGAAGAAACATTCAGTACTTC
CSAPGRNIQYF
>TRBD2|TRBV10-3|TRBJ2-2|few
TGTGCCATCAGTGGGGCCGAGACTAGCATCACCGGGGAGCTGTTTTTT
CAISGAETSITGELFF
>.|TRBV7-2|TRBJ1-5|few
TGTGCCAGCAGTGAAACAGGGATCAATCAGCCCCAGCATTTT
CASSETGINQPQHF
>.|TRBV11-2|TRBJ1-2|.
TGTGCCAGCAGCTTGGGAAGCACCTACTATGGCTACACCTTC
CASSLGSTYYGYTF
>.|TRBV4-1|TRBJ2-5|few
TGCGCCAGCAGCCGGTTTCTGGGACCGAACTGGGAGACCCAGTACTTC
CASSRFLGPNWETQYF
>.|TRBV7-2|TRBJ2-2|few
TGTGCCAGCAGCTTCCAATTAGGCGCTAACACCGGGGAGCTGTTTTTT
CASSFQLGANTGELFF
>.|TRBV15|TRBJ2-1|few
TGTGCCACCAGCAGAGGTAGGACGGGCCGGGAGCAGTTCTTC
CATSRGRTGREQFF
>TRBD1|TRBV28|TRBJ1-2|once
TGTGCCAGCCTTAAGGGCTACAGGGGCGGCTACACCTTC
CASLKGYRGGYTF
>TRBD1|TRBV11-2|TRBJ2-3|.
TGTGCCAGCAGCTTAGATCTGGGGGACAGGGACAATACGCAGTATTTT
CASSLDLGDRDNTQYF
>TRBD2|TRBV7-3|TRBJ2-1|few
TGTGCCAGCAGCTTAGGACTAGCGGCCAACAATGAGCAGTTCTTC
CASSLGLAANNEQFF
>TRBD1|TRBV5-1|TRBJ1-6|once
TGCGCCAGCAGTTCGGACAGGGCCCCTTCACCCCTCCACTTT
CASSSDRAPSPLHF